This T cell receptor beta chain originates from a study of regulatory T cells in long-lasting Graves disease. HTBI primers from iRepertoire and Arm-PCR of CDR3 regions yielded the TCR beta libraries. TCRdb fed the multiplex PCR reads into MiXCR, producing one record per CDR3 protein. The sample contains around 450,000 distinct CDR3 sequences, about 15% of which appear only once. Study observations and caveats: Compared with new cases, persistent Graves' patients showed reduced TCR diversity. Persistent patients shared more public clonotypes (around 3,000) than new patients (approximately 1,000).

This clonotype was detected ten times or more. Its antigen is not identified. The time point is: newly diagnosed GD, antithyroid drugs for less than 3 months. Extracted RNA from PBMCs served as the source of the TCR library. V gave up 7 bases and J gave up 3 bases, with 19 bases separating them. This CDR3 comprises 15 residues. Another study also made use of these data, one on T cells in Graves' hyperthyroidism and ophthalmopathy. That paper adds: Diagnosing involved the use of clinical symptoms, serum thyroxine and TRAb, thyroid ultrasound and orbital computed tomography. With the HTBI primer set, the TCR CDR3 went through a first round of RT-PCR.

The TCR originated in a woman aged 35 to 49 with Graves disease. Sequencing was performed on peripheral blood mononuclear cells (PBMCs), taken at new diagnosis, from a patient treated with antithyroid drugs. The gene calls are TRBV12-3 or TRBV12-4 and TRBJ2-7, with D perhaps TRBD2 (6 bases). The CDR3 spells CASIPSGGNYYEQYF. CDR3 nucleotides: TGTGCCAGCATCCCCAGCGGAGGGAATTACTACGAGCAGTACTTC.